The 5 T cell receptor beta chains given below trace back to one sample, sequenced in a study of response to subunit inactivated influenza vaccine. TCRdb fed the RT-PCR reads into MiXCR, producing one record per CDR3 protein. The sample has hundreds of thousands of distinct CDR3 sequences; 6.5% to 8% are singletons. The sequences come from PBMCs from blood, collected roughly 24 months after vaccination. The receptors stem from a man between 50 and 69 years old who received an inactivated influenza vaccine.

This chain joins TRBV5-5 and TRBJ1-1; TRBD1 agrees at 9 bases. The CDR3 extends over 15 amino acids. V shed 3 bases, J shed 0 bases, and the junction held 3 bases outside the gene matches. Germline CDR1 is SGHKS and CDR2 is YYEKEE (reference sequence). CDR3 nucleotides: TGTGCCAGCAGCTGGGGACAGGGACTGAACACTGAAGCTTTCTTT. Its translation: CASSWGQGLNTEAFF. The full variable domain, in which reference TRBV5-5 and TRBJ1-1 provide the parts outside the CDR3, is DAGVTQSPTHLIKTRGQQVTLRCSPISGHKSVSWYQQVLGQGPQFIFQYYEKEERGRGNFPDRFSARQFPNYSSELNVNALLLGDSALYLCASSWGQGLNTEAFFGQGTRLTVV.

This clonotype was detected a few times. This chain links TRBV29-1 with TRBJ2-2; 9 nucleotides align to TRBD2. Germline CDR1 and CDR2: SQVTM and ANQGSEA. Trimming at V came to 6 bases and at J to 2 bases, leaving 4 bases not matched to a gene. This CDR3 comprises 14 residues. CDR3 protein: CSVAGTSNTGELFF. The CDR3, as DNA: TGCAGCGTAGCCGGGACTAGCAACACCGGGGAGCTGTTTTTT.

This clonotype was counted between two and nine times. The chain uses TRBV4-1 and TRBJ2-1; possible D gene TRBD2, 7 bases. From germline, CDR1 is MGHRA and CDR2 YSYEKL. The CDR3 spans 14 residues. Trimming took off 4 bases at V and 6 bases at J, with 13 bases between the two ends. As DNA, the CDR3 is TGCGCCAGCAGCCTAAGAGGGGGGGGCAATGAGCAGTTCTTC. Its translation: CASSLRGGGNEQFF.

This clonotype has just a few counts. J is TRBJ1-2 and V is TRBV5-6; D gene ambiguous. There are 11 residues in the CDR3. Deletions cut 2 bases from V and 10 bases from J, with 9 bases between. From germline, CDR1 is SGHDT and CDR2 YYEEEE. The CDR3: CASSFQRTYTF. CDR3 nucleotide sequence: TGTGCCAGCAGCTTCCAGAGAACCTACACCTTC.

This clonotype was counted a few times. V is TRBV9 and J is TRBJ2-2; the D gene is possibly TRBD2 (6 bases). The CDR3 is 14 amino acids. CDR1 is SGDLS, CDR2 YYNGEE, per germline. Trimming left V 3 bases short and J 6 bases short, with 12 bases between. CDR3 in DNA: TGTGCCAGCAGCGAGCGGACTAAGGCCGGGGAGCTGTTTTTT. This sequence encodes CASSERTKAGELFF.